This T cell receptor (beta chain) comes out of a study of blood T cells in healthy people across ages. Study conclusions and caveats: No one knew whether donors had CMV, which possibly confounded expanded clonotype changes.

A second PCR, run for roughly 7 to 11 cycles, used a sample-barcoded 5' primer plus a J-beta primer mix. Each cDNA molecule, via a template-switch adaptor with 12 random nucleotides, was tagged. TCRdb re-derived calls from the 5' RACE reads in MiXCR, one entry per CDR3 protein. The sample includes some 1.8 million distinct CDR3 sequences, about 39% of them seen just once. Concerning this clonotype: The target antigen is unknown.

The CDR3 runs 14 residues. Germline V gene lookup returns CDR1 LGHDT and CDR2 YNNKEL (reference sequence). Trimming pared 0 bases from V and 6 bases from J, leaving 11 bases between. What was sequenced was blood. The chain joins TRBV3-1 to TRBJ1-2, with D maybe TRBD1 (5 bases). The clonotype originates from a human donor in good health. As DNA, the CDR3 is TGTGCCAGCAGCCAAGATACAGGTCACCATGGCTACACCTTC. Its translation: CASSQDTGHHGYTF.